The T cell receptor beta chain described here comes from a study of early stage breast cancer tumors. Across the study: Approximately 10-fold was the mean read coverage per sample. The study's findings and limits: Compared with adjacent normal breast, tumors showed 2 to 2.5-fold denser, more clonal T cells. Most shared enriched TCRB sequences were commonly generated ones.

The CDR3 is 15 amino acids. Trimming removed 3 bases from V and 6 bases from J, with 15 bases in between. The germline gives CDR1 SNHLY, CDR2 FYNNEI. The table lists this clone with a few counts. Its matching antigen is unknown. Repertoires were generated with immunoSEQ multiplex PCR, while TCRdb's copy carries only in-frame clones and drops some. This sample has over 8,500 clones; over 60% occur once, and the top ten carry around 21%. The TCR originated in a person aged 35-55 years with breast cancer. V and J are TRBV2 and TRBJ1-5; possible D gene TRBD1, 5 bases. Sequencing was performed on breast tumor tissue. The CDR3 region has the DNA TGTGCCAGCAGTGAGGGACTGGGCCATTCTCAGCCCCAGCATTTT. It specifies CASSEGLGHSQPQHF.